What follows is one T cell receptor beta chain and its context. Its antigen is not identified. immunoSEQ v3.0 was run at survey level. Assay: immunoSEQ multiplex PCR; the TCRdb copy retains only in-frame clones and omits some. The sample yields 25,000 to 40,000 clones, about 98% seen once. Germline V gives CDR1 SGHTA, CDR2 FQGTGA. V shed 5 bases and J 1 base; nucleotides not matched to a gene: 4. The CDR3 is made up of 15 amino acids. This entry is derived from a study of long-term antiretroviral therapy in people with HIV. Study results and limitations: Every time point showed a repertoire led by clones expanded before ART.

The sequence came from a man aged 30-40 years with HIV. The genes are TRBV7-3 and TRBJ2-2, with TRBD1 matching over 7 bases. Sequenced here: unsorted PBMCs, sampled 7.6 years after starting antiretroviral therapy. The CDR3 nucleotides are TGTGCCAGCAGCCTCGGGACAGAGAACACCGGGGAGCTGTTTTTT. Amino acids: CASSLGTENTGELFF.